This T cell receptor beta chain is from a study of shared clonotypes between healthy human individuals. The CDR3 runs 16 residues. Germline CDR1 and CDR2: MGHDK and SYGVNS. V was pared by 3 bases and J by 4 bases, with 13 bases between. Sequencing was performed with immunoSEQ multiplex PCR; in TCRdb, only in-frame clones are kept and a portion is missing. In the table there are roughly 1,600,000 clones, around 98.5% of which are singletons. This sequence joins TRBV25-1 and TRBJ2-6; D is unresolved. The receptor's source is a man younger than 40 in good health. The sequenced material came from naive CD4+ T cells sorted from blood. The sample's subset: CD45RA+ positively selected. The CDR3 protein is CASSDKTAAGANVLTF. The CDR3, as DNA: TGTGCCAGCAGTGACAAGACTGCCGCAGGGGCCAACGTCCTGACTTTC.